The clone carrying this T cell receptor beta chain was found many times. The CDR3 is made up of 16 amino acids. V lost 3 bases and J 8 bases, leaving 20 bases between the germline ends. Germline V gene data show CDR1 as MNHEY and CDR2 as SMNVEV (reference sequence). The data were obtained in a study of blood T cells in healthy people across ages. A sample-barcoded 5' primer and a J-beta primer mix were used in a second PCR of roughly 6 to 11 cycles. All cDNA molecules were each tagged by a template-switch adaptor with 12 random nucleotides. Each CDR3 protein is one row after TCRdb ran MiXCR on the 5' RACE reads. The sample lists just under 900,000 distinct CDR3 sequences; 25% to 35% were seen once. Isolating PBMCs gave at least 6 million of these cells per sample.

Sequenced material: blood. V gene TRBV27 combines with J gene TRBJ2-1, with D perhaps matching TRBD1 (5 bases). The receptor's source is a woman of 80 years or more in good health. CDR3 in amino acids: CASSFTKAGREHEQFF. The CDR3 nucleotides read TGTGCCAGCAGTTTTACGAAGGCAGGGCGAGAACATGAGCAGTTCTTC.